Following are 12 T cell receptor beta chains from one sample sequenced in a study of Graves' ophthalmopathy and Graves' hyperthyroidism. Transcripts of RNA were the source for amplifying TCR beta CDR3 regions. An initial RT-PCR round employing HTBI primers preceded a second-round multiplex PCR. TCRdb redid the calling of the multiplex PCR reads with MiXCR, one entry per CDR3 protein. The repertoire consists of some 750,000 distinct CDR3 sequences, with 35% to 50% occurring once and the leading ten covering 35% to 55%. Sequencing was done on a sample of peripheral blood. Receptor source: an adult man with Graves' ophthalmopathy.

This clonotype was seen many times. The CDR3 spells CASTNTGGYEQYF. As DNA, the CDR3 is TGTGCCAGCACCAACACGGGGGGCTACGAGCAGTACTTC. V is TRBV7-9 and J is TRBJ2-7; TRBD2 matches at 7 bases. CDR1 is SEHNR and CDR2 is FQNEAQ in the germline V gene (reference sequence). The CDR3 length is 13 residues. V was pared by 7 bases and J by 3 bases, with 6 bases of the junction left unmatched.

As regards this clonotype: A much bigger clone sits one base away, suggesting this may be a read error. No conserved phenylalanine or tryptophan ends this CDR3, so it is likely a read error. The chain combines TRBV19 with TRBJ2-5, with 11 bases fitting TRBD1. The CDR3 extends over 15 amino acids. J gave up 1 base and V 6 bases, and 4 bases lay outside the gene matches. The germline gives CDR1 LNHDA, CDR2 SQIVND (reference sequence). CDR3 amino acids: CASSGTGGLQETQYL. For the CDR3, the DNA is TGTGCCAGTAGCGGGACAGGGGGTCTCCAAGAGACCCAGTACCTC.

The rearrangement joins TRBV4-1 to TRBJ2-5; TRBD1 might be the D (7 bases). Trimming removed 2 bases from V and 3 bases from J, with 19 bases in between. CDR3 length: 17 residues. The germline V gene has CDR1 MGHRA and CDR2 YSYEKL. The chain's CDR3 is CASSQRGQGGYKETQYF. The CDR3 coding sequence is TGCGCCAGCAGCCAACGAGGGCAGGGGGGTTATAAAGAGACCCAGTACTTC.

This clonotype was observed many times. The rearrangement uses TRBV7-9 and TRBJ2-3; 7 positions match TRBD1. This CDR3 is built from 12 residues. Germline lookup yields CDR1 SEHNR and CDR2 FQNEAQ (reference sequence). V dropped 11 bases and J dropped 4; count of bases not matched to a gene: 6. The CDR3 DNA is TGTGCCGCAACAGGGGACGCAGATACGCAGTATTTT. Translating gives CAATGDADTQYF.

The chain is built from TRBV10-3 and TRBJ1-5; D is ambiguous. Germline CDR1 reads ENHRY; CDR2 reads SYGVKD. The CDR3 runs 14 residues. Trimming removed 6 bases from V and 4 bases from J, with 13 bases in between. DNA for the CDR3: TGTGCCATCAGCCCCGGAGTCAGGAATCAGCCCCAGCATTTT. Encoded protein: CAISPGVRNQPQHF.

CDR3 loop: CASSRQGERNQPQHF. CDR3 coding DNA: TGTGCCAGCAGCCGACAGGGGGAGCGCAATCAGCCCCAGCATTTT. The chain uses TRBV12-3 or TRBV12-4 and TRBJ1-5; the match to TRBD1 covers 9 bases. V lost 6 bases, J lost 2 bases, and 5 bases stayed unmatched. The CDR3 loop spans 15 amino acids.

This clonotype was seen more than once but under ten times. The chain has TRBV19 and TRBJ2-7; the D gene is possibly TRBD1 (6 bases). This CDR3 spans 15 amino acids. V was trimmed by 4 bases and J by 0 bases, leaving 13 bases between them. Germline assignment: CDR1 LNHDA and CDR2 SQIVND (reference sequence). CDR3 sequence: CASSSGQLSSYEQYF. The CDR3 DNA sequence: TGTGCCAGTAGTAGCGGACAGCTAAGCTCCTACGAGCAGTACTTC.

The rearrangement joins TRBV10-3 to TRBJ1-2, with D perhaps matching TRBD1 (6 bases). Germline V gene sequence: CDR1 ENHRY, CDR2 SYGVKD. V lost 10 bases and J lost 6, with 24 bases in between. The CDR3 extends over 15 amino acids. CDR3 coding DNA: TGTGCCAGCACCCGAACTGGTAGGGGGTGGGATGGCTACACCTTC. Translated, it gives CASTRTGRGWDGYTF.

The rearrangement uses TRBV7-9 and TRBJ1-1; D possibly corresponds to TRBD1 (6 bases). Per germline, CDR1 SEHNR and CDR2 FQNEAQ (reference sequence). CDR3 length: 19 amino acids. Trimming took 1 base from V and 1 from J, leaving 22 bases between them. CDR3 nucleotide sequence: TGTGCCAGCAGCTTAGATTACTTAGACAGGTCCTACACGAACACTGAAGCTTTCTTT. Translating gives CASSLDYLDRSYTNTEAFF.

The chain couples TRBV29-1 to TRBJ2-7, with 8 nucleotides matching TRBD1. CDR3 length: 13 amino acids. Germline V CDR1 and CDR2: SQVTM, ANQGSEA. V lost 7 bases to trimming and J lost 3 bases; unmatched junction nucleotides: 8. The CDR3 DNA follows: TGCAGCGCCGGACAGGGTACCATCTACGAGCAGTACTTC. The encoded protein is CSAGQGTIYEQYF.

This chain joins TRBV19 and TRBJ1-5, with D possibly matching TRBD1 (5 bases). V was cut by 8 bases and J by 5 bases, with 19 bases left in between. Germline lookup yields CDR1 LNHDA and CDR2 SQIVND (reference sequence). The CDR3 is 15 amino acids. The CDR3 loop reads CASVLQGGVDQPQHF. In DNA form, the CDR3 reads TGTGCCAGTGTCCTGCAGGGAGGGGTGGATCAGCCCCAGCATTTT.

This clonotype occurred many times. V gene TRBV19 combines with J gene TRBJ1-2; D ambiguous. The germline V gene encodes CDR1 LNHDA and CDR2 SQIVND (reference sequence). The V end lost 5 bases, the J end lost 8 bases, and 15 bases lay between the germline ends. This CDR3 region has 13 residues. This CDR3 is CASSALGNSGYTF. The CDR3 bases are TGTGCCAGTAGTGCCTTGGGGAATTCAGGCTACACCTTC.